The clone carrying this T cell receptor beta chain has just one count. What it binds is unknown. This specimen belongs to a study of CD8 T cells in Susac syndrome. Sequencing of TCR beta was performed on blood CD8+ and CD4+ T cells. TEMRA cells were FACS-enriched and CD8+ and CD4+ T cells negatively isolated. It was with random hexamers that roughly 0.45 to 1 ug RNA was reverse transcribed. An immunoSEQ multiplex PCR generated amplified TCR beta CDR3 products spanning 54 Vbeta and 13 Jbeta. TCRdb passed the immunoSEQ multiplex PCR reads through MiXCR, listing each CDR3 protein once. The table lists 100,000 to 150,000 distinct CDR3 sequences, approximately 96% of them singletons. The study's findings and limits: As the study acknowledged, the number of individuals in its TCR sequencing and HLA analysis was relatively small.

J lost 5 bases, V lost 0 bases, and 13 bases had no gene match. Germline V CDR1 and CDR2: KGHSH, LQKENI. CDR3 length: 18 residues. The V gene is TRBV18, the J gene TRBJ1-5, with 7 bases lining up with TRBD1. The receptor's source is a human donor in good health. Sequencing was performed on CD4+ T cells from PBMCs. Here the CDR3 DNA reads TGTGCCAGCTCACCACCGATTGAGGCAGGGGGTTTTCATCAGCCCCAGCATTTT. Encoded protein: CASSPPIEAGGFHQPQHF.